This TCR beta chain is from a study of blood T cell repertoires in COVID-19. Germline V gene data show CDR1 as MNHEY and CDR2 as SMNVEV (reference sequence). The CDR3 runs 15 residues. The J segment lost 0 bases and the V segment lost 5 bases, leaving 6 bases of the junction unmatched. Some clones are missing from TCRdb's copy, which holds only in-frame ones; the method was immunoSEQ multiplex PCR. The sample lists over 55,000 clones, 82% occurring once. The rearrangement uses TRBV27 and TRBJ2-7, with TRBD1 identical over 8 bases. Sequencing used peripheral blood. The sequence derives from a woman aged 55-69 years with acute or convalescent COVID-19. The CDR3 DNA reads as TGTGCCAGCAGTCCCCGACAGGGGATCTCCTACGAGCAGTACTTC. This encodes CASSPRQGISYEQYF.